The sample holds a few counts of the clone carrying this T cell receptor beta chain. Its antigen is not known. Together with a sample-barcoded 5' primer, a J-beta primer mix was included in a second PCR lasting roughly 6 to 12 cycles. TCRdb re-called the 5' RACE reads with MiXCR, one entry per CDR3 protein. Of some 640,000 distinct CDR3 sequences listed, 45% to 50% are singletons. These data originate in a study of blood T cells in healthy people across ages. The sample providers were healthy Caucasian people from Russia, aged roughly 6 to 95. The study's findings and limits: Naive T cell percentage showed a strong correlation with the diversity of TCR beta. Higher diversity, along with more naive CD4+ cells, distinguished long-lived donors from aged donors. Across the age range, TCR beta diversity per million T cells fell in a roughly linear way.

Sequences were obtained from blood. The TCR comes from an older woman in good health.

The CDR3 loop is CSVGTSGPQRPQYF. The DNA for the CDR3 is TGCAGCGTGGGGACTAGCGGGCCCCAGAGGCCGCAGTATTTT. This chain connects TRBV29-1 to TRBJ2-3, with 12 positions matching TRBD2. From germline, CDR1 is SQVTM and CDR2 ANQGSEA. The V segment lost 6 bases and the J segment 10 bases; nucleotides outside the gene matches: 11. The CDR3 loop spans 14 amino acids.